These 27 T cell receptor beta chains share one sample of origin, sequenced in a study of CD8 T cells in Susac syndrome (dated by TCRdb to between 2017 and 2020). Library creation used the immunoSEQ multiplex PCR assay. RNA was extracted with the RNeasy kit and 0.5 to 1 ug was reverse transcribed using random hexamers. In TCRdb, the public reads were trimmed at Q25 with fastp and aligned with MiXCR, with productive beta chains retained. Every entry covers one CDR3 protein and lists the most common genes and DNA from its rows. The sample profile shows 250,000 to 300,000 distinct CDR3 sequences; 89% of them were found once. Approximately 0.2% of the sample lies in the top ten. Material for sequencing was CD8+ T cells from PBMCs. The source of these receptors is a human donor with multiple sclerosis.

The chain uses TRBV6-2 or TRBV6-3 and TRBJ2-1, with TRBD2 matching 10 bases. Losses at the gene ends were 7 bases for V and 8 bases for J; bases not matched to a gene: 14. CDR3 length: 16 amino acids. Germline V gene data show CDR1 as MNHEY and CDR2 as SVGEGT. The CDR3 spells CASIKQELAGWDEQFF. The DNA of the CDR3 is TGTGCCAGCATCAAACAGGAACTAGCGGGATGGGATGAGCAGTTCTTC.

This clonotype was detected once. CDR3 residues: CASSSLGQSYNEQFF. In nucleotides, the CDR3 is TGTGCCAGCAGCTCCCTAGGGCAATCCTACAATGAGCAGTTCTTC. The chain couples TRBV7-8 to TRBJ2-1; the D is unclear. This CDR3 is built from 15 residues. Germline lookup yields CDR1 SGHVS and CDR2 FQNEAQ. With 4 bases removed from V and 1 base from J, the gap between germline ends came to 11 bases.

The chain couples TRBV4-2 to TRBJ2-5, with D perhaps TRBD1 (6 bases). CDR1 and CDR2 (germline): LGHNA, YNFKEQ. The V end was cut by 0 bases, the J end by 4 bases, with 15 bases between. The CDR3 extends over 16 amino acids. This CDR3 is CASSQDRGTGLETQYF. In DNA, the CDR3 is TGTGCCAGCAGCCAAGATCGGGGTACAGGGTTAGAGACCCAGTACTTC.

The CDR3, as DNA: TGTGCCAGCAGCTTTCCCTCGACAGGGGAGGGGTACGAGACCCAGTACTTC. This encodes CASSFPSTGEGYETQYF. This sequence joins TRBV5-5 and TRBJ2-5; perhaps TRBD1 as D (8 bases). The CDR3 consists of 17 residues. The V and J ends lost 2 bases and 5 bases respectively, with 22 bases between them. Germline CDR1 reads SGHKS; CDR2 reads YYEKEE (reference sequence).

This clonotype was seen once. The chain uses TRBV6-6 and TRBJ2-7, with a tentative D call TRBD1 (5 bases). Germline V gene lookup returns CDR1 MNHNY and CDR2 SVGAGI (reference sequence). Trimming left V 2 bases short and J 3 bases short, with 8 bases between. CDR3 length: 13 amino acids. CDR3 sequence reads: CASSYGHRYEQYF. CDR3 coding DNA: TGTGCCAGCAGTTACGGACACCGCTACGAGCAGTACTTC.

The V and J genes are TRBV27 and TRBJ1-1; a weak D match, TRBD1 (5 bases). The V end lost 3 bases, the J end lost 6 bases, and 8 bases lay between the germline ends. Germline CDR1 is MNHEY and CDR2 is SMNVEV (reference sequence). CDR3 length equals 12 residues. The CDR3 loop reads CASSFPGAEAFF. CDR3 nucleotides: TGTGCCAGCAGTTTTCCGGGGGCTGAAGCTTTCTTT.

The chain employs TRBV9 and TRBJ2-5; TRBD2 agrees at 14 bases. V dropped 4 bases and J dropped 1; count of bases not matched to a gene: 21. The CDR3 consists of 22 residues. Per the germline V gene, CDR1 is SGDLS and CDR2 is YYNGEE. The CDR3: CASSLPAKGPGLAGEPQETQYF. The CDR3 DNA sequence: TGTGCCAGCAGCCTCCCCGCAAAGGGCCCGGGACTAGCGGGGGAGCCCCAAGAGACCCAGTACTTC.

A note on this clonotype: One end of the junction fails to match germline, which may point to a read error. The chain employs TRBV5-6 and TRBJ1-1, with D possibly matching TRBD1 (5 bases). The CDR3 spans 14 residues. Looked up from germline, CDR1 is SGHDT and CDR2 is YYEEEE. Written as DNA, the CDR3 is TGTGCCAGCAGCTTGTGGGGGAGCGGCACTGTAGCTTTCTTT. Protein: CASSLWGSGTVAFF.

The rearrangement joins TRBV11-3 to TRBJ1-1; D gene ambiguous. The CDR3 covers 13 residues. V was shortened by 1 base and J by 4 bases, with 7 bases between the two germline ends. The germline V gene encodes CDR1 SGHNT and CDR2 YENEEA. DNA of the CDR3: TGTGCCAGCAGCTTAGGACATCTCACTGAAGCTTTCTTT. Translating it yields CASSLGHLTEAFF. Drawing the rest from reference TRBV11-3 and TRBJ1-1, the complete variable domain is EAGVVQSPRYKIIEKKQPVAFWCNPISGHNTLYWYLQNLGQGPELLIRYENEEAVDDSQLPKDRFSAERLKGVDSTLKIQPAELGDSAVYLCASSLGHLTEAFFGQGTRLTVV.

The V call is TRBV7-9, the J call TRBJ1-3, with TRBD1 as a possible D gene (5 bases). CDR1 and CDR2 (germline): SEHNR, FQNEAQ (reference sequence). The CDR3 has 11 amino acids. Trimming shortened V by 5 bases and J by 14 bases, and 13 bases separated the two germline ends. CDR3 in DNA: TGTGCCAGCAGCCCAGTGGGACTCTTATATTTT. It encodes CASSPVGLLYF.

The rearrangement joins TRBV7-8 to TRBJ2-5, with D perhaps assigned TRBD1 or TRBD2 (5 bases each). This CDR3 has 16 amino acids. Trimming cost V 5 bases and J 4 bases, with 20 bases left between them. Germline V gene data show CDR1 as SGHVS and CDR2 as FQNEAQ. In nucleotides, the CDR3 is TGTGCCAGCAGCCCCCGGGACGGGGACGAGGGAGAGACCCAGTACTTC. This translates into CASSPRDGDEGETQYF.

This clonotype came up once. CDR3 residues: CASREGISYNEQFF. The CDR3 DNA reads TGTGCCAGTAGGGAGGGTATATCCTACAATGAGCAGTTCTTC. V and J are TRBV19 and TRBJ2-1, with D possibly TRBD2 on 6 matching bases. Trimming shortened V by 6 bases and J by 1 base, and 10 bases separated the two germline ends. The CDR3 extends over 14 amino acids. Germline V gene sequence: CDR1 LNHDA, CDR2 SQIVND (reference sequence).

The gene calls are TRBV6-5 and TRBJ2-1, with unresolved D. Per the germline V gene, CDR1 is MNHEY and CDR2 is SVGAGI. The CDR3 totals 15 residues. V was cut by 2 bases and J by 1 base, with 9 bases left in between. The CDR3, as DNA: TGTGCCAGCAGTTACGTGGCCTCGTCCTACAATGAGCAGTTCTTC. This gives the protein CASSYVASSYNEQFF.

The chain employs TRBV5-6 and TRBJ2-1, with TRBD2 matching over 8 bases. With 3 bases clipped from V and 10 bases from J, the junction kept 12 bases outside the gene matches. The CDR3 consists of 15 residues. Germline loops: CDR1 SGHDT, CDR2 YYEEEE. The DNA of the CDR3 is TGTGCCAGCAGCTCGACTTCGGGGGGGCTGTACGAGCAGTTCTTC. Amino acids: CASSSTSGGLYEQFF.

V gene TRBV20-1 combines with J gene TRBJ1-2, with D tentatively TRBD1 (6 bases). The V end lost 0 bases, the J end lost 0 bases, and 11 bases lay between the germline ends. The germline V gene has CDR1 DFQATT and CDR2 SNEGSKA (reference sequence). The CDR3 spans 15 residues. This CDR3 is CSARDRTGSNYGYTF. The CDR3 coding sequence is TGCAGTGCTAGAGATCGAACAGGGTCTAACTATGGCTACACCTTC.

V and J are TRBV18 and TRBJ1-5; no firm D call. This CDR3 is built from 14 residues. Germline V gene data show CDR1 as KGHSH and CDR2 as LQKENI. The ends were cut back, 4 bases at V and 6 bases at J, with 13 bases in the middle. The CDR3 DNA reads as TGTGCCAGCTCACTTTACAGCACTTCTCAGCCCCAGCATTTT. It is translated as CASSLYSTSQPQHF.

The count of this clonotype is one. The rearrangement joins TRBV5-5 to TRBJ2-7; no reliable D call. The CDR3 is 15 amino acids. Germline CDR1 SGHKS, CDR2 YYEKEE (reference sequence). V shed 2 bases and J shed 2 bases, with 14 bases lying between them. CDR3 coding DNA: TGTGCCAGCAGCTTCGAACTGACACCGGCCTACGAGCAGTACTTC. This encodes CASSFELTPAYEQYF.

The rearrangement links TRBV6-2 or TRBV6-3 to TRBJ1-5; maybe TRBD1 (5 bases). CDR1 is MNHEY and CDR2 is SVGEGT in the germline V gene. This CDR3 is 14 amino acids long. Trimming pared 1 base from V and 6 bases from J, leaving 10 bases between. CDR3 coding DNA: TGTGCCAGCAGTTACTTCGGGGGAGGTCAGCCCCAGCATTTT. Protein: CASSYFGGGQPQHF.

This chain links TRBV2 with TRBJ2-5; TRBD1 might be the D (6 bases). Trimming cost V 7 bases and J 0 bases, with 15 bases left between them. The CDR3 is made up of 15 amino acids. Looked up from germline, CDR1 is SNHLY and CDR2 is FYNNEI. CDR3 DNA sequence: TGTGCCAGCATGAACCCCCGGGACAACCAAGAGACCCAGTACTTC. It specifies CASMNPRDNQETQYF.

This clonotype was picked up a small number of times. The chain is built from TRBV28 and TRBJ1-4; tentative D call: TRBD1 (6 bases). V was shortened by 1 base and J by 8 bases, with 11 bases between the two germline ends. This CDR3 contains 14 residues. Germline V gives CDR1 MDHEN, CDR2 SYDVKM. The CDR3 is CASSLSAGGEKLFF. The CDR3 region has the DNA TGTGCCAGCAGTTTATCCGCCGGGGGCGAAAAACTGTTTTTT.

The chain has TRBV4-1 and TRBJ1-5; D ambiguous. CDR1 is MGHRA, CDR2 YSYEKL, per germline. The CDR3 runs to 18 residues. The V gene lost 0 bases and the J gene lost 0 bases, with 15 bases spanning the gap. The CDR3 spells CASSQDPGPPYSNQPQHF. CDR3 DNA: TGCGCCAGCAGCCAAGATCCGGGTCCTCCTTATAGCAATCAGCCCCAGCATTTT.

The chain is built from TRBV28 and TRBJ2-7; 13 bases are a match to TRBD2. V was pared by 6 bases and J by 5 bases, with 7 bases of the junction left unmatched. The V gene's germline CDR1 is MDHEN and CDR2 SYDVKM. This CDR3 is built from 15 residues. The CDR3 loop reads CASSQGTSGNHEQYF. The CDR3 nucleotides read TGTGCCAGCAGCCAAGGGACTAGCGGGAACCACGAGCAGTACTTC.

The chain recombines TRBV28 with TRBJ2-1; 10 bases line up with TRBD2. With 5 bases clipped from V and 6 bases from J, the junction kept 10 bases outside the gene matches. This CDR3 is 16 amino acids long. Germline-derived CDR1 and CDR2 are MDHEN and SYDVKM. CDR3: CASSPLGSGGTNEQFF. CDR3 coding DNA: TGTGCCAGCAGTCCCCTAGGTAGCGGGGGGACCAATGAGCAGTTCTTC. Variable domain in full (rest from reference TRBV28 and TRBJ2-1): DVKVTQSSRYLVKRTGEKVFLECVQDMDHENMFWYRQDPGLGLRLIYFSYDVKMKEKGDIPEGYSVSREKKERFSLILESASTNQTSMYLCASSPLGSGGTNEQFFGPGTRLTVL.

The gene calls are TRBV2 and TRBJ1-2; D gene ambiguous. Germline values: CDR1 SNHLY, CDR2 FYNNEI. This CDR3 has 15 amino acids. V was pared by 2 bases and J by 3 bases, with 13 bases between. The CDR3 DNA follows: TGTGCCAGCAGTGAACCGGAGCGTGGCCACTATGGCTACACCTTC. It is translated as CASSEPERGHYGYTF.

The chain has TRBV9 and TRBJ2-7; 10 bases map to TRBD1. Germline V gene data show CDR1 as SGDLS and CDR2 as YYNGEE. V lost 4 bases, J lost 5 bases, and 9 bases stayed unmatched. The CDR3 extends over 15 amino acids. The CDR3 here is CASSLTGTGDNEQYF. The CDR3 DNA is TGTGCCAGCAGCTTAACCGGGACAGGGGATAACGAGCAGTACTTC.

The V call is TRBV5-4, the J call TRBJ1-6; possible D gene TRBD1, 5 bases. Germline lookup yields CDR1 SGHNT and CDR2 YYREEE (reference sequence). The V and J ends lost 0 bases and 4 bases respectively, with 11 bases between them. The CDR3 covers 16 residues. CDR3 coding DNA: TGTGCCAGCAGCTTGGACAGGAGCTTTTATAATTCACCCCTCCACTTT. This translates into CASSLDRSFYNSPLHF.

The V and J genes are TRBV7-9 and TRBJ2-3; D unresolved. Germline-derived CDR1 and CDR2 are SEHNR and FQNEAQ (reference sequence). The CDR3 covers 18 residues. The V end lost 3 bases, the J end lost 5 bases, and 24 bases lay between the germline ends. The CDR3 reads CASSFPLRGSELGDTQYF. For the CDR3, the DNA is TGTGCCAGCAGCTTCCCCCTTCGAGGTTCCGAGTTAGGAGATACGCAGTATTTT.